The 5 T cell receptor beta chains in this list originate from one sample, sequenced in a study of cytomegalovirus exposure and HLA in healthy donors. 60 Vbeta and 13 Jbeta primers were used in PCR. Measured with immunoSEQ multiplex PCR; TCRdb has only the in-frame clones, and not every one. Altogether roughly 180,000 clones are present, about 79% being singletons, with the ten largest covering less than 0.9%. The specimen was PBMCs. The receptors derive from a female donor in good health and CMV-seronegative.

The rearrangement links TRBV6-5 to TRBJ2-7; TRBD2 matches 11 bases. V was clipped by 7 bases and J by 3 bases; unmatched bases: 8. The CDR3 runs 15 residues. Germline CDR1 and CDR2: MNHEY and SVGAGI. In DNA form, the CDR3 reads TGTGCCAGCACAAGTCCGGGACTAGCGGTCTACGAGCAGTACTTC. Translated: CASTSPGLAVYEQYF.

The rearrangement uses TRBV7-9 and TRBJ2-1, with no clear D. Germline CDR1 SEHNR, CDR2 FQNEAQ (reference sequence). Trimming removed 5 bases at V and 0 bases at J, with 11 bases between. This CDR3 has 15 residues. Written as DNA, the CDR3 is TGTGCCAGCAGCCTCACAACAGCCTCCTACAATGAGCAGTTCTTC. Protein: CASSLTTASYNEQFF.

This clone appeared a few times. The rearrangement joins TRBV7-2 to TRBJ2-7; 13 nucleotides agree with TRBD2. The J segment lost 7 bases and the V segment lost 5 bases, leaving 14 bases of the junction unmatched. The CDR3 runs to 17 residues. The germline CDR1 and CDR2 sequences are SGHTA and FQGNSA. The CDR3 protein is CASSPPGLAGVPLEQYF. In DNA, the CDR3 is TGTGCCAGCAGCCCCCCCGGACTAGCGGGGGTACCGTTGGAGCAGTACTTC.

The V call is TRBV30, the J call TRBJ1-1, with D unclear. The CDR3 contains 12 residues. Germline-derived CDR1 and CDR2 are GTSNPN and SVGIG (reference sequence). Trimming took 3 bases from V and 4 from J, leaving 9 bases between them. In nucleotides, the CDR3 is TGTGCCTGGAGCTCAACGGGCACTGAAGCTTTCTTT. Translation: CAWSSTGTEAFF.

This clone was seen a single time. V usage is TRBV30 and J usage is TRBJ2-7; a weak D match, TRBD1 (5 bases). Germline CDR1 reads GTSNPN; CDR2 reads SVGIG (reference sequence). The V gene lost 0 bases and the J gene lost 2 bases, with 8 bases spanning the gap. There are 13 residues in the CDR3. CDR3 in amino acids: CAWSVRRAYEQYF. The CDR3 DNA sequence: TGTGCCTGGAGTGTACGCAGGGCCTACGAGCAGTACTTC.